This T cell receptor beta chain was sequenced for a study of T-cell reconstitution after alpha-beta-depleted transplantation in children (dated by TCRdb to about 2016). A note on the overall study: Using TCR repertoire profiling, the study followed T-cell immune reconstitution in a quantitative way in children after TCRalphabeta/CD19-depleted allogeneic hematopoietic cell transplantation.

On this clonotype itself: Its antigen is still unknown. No base quality information exists; no much larger clone differs at one position.

The CDR3 runs 16 amino acids, cysteine and phenylalanine included. Only CDR3 DNA is held: 48 bases, read in frame from base 1. Trimming takes 5 bases from V and 3 bases from J, and the germline ends sit 20 bases apart. CDR1 and CDR2, looked up from the germline V gene, are SGHVS and FNYEAQ. Preparation of the library involved PCR. Sequencing took place on an Illumina HiSeq 2500. TCR library preparation used molecular barcoding, with unique molecular identifiers applied to normalize quantification of the TCRbeta repertoire. TCRdb reran the public reads through fastp at Q25 and MiXCR, keeping productive beta chains. CDR3 protein duplicates are merged, each entry listing the most common genes and DNA. Counted in this sample were about 640,000 distinct CDR3 sequences; roughly 17% of them appeared once. The ten largest clonotypes hold under 1.2% of the sample.

Recombination connected TRBV7-6 to TRBJ2-7; perhaps TRBD2 is the D gene, with 5 bases matching. This sample comprised PBMCs from the stem cell graft donor, obtained from the stem cell graft. The receptor was isolated from a human donor who donated a stem cell graft to a child with acute myeloid leukemia. This receptor has the CDR3 CASSPRELAPYYEQYF. The nucleotide sequence is given as TGTGCCAGCAGCCCGAGGGAGCTAGCACCTTACTACGAGCAGTACTTC.